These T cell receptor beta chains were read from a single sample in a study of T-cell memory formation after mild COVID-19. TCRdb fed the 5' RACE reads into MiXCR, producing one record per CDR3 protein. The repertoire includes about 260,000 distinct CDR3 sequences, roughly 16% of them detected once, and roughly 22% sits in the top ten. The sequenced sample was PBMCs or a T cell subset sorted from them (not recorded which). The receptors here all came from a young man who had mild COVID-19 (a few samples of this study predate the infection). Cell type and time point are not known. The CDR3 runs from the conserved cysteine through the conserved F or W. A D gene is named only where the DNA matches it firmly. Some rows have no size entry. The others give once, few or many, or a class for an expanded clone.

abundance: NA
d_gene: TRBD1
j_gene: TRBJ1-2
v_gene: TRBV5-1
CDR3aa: CASSWRGQGYGYTF
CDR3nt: TGCGCCAGCAGCTGGAGGGGACAGGGATATGGCTACACCTTC

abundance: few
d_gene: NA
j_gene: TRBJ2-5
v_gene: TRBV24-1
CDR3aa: CATSDLIGEWETQYF
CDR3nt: TGTGCCACCAGTGATTTGATCGGGGAATGGGAGACCCAGTACTTC

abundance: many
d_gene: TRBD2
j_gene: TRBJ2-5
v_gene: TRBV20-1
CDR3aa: CSARGPAGAGETQYF
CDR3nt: TGCAGTGCTAGAGGGCCAGCGGGGGCGGGAGAGACCCAGTACTTC

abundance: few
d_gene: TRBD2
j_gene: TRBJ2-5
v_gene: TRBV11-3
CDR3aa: CASSPPGSGRAQETQYF
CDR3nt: TGTGCCAGCAGCCCACCGGGGAGTGGGAGGGCCCAAGAGACCCAGTACTTC

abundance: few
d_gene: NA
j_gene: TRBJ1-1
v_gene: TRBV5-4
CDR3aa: CASSSRAGENTEAFF
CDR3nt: TGTGCCAGCAGCTCGCGGGCAGGGGAGAACACTGAAGCTTTCTTT

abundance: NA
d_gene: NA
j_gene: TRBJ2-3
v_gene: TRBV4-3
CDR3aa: CASSLVIPDTQYF
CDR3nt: TGCGCCAGCAGCCTCGTCATCCCAGATACGCAGTATTTT

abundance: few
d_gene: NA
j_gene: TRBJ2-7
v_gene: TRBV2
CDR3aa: CASTVGDTYEQYF
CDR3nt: TGTGCCAGCACTGTTGGCGACACCTACGAGCAGTACTTC

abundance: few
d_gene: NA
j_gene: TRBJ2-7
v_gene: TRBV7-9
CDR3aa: CASSFSLEEQYF
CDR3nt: TGTGCCAGCAGCTTCAGCCTGGAAGAGCAGTACTTC

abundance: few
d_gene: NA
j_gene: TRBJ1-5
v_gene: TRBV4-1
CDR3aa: CASSQVSRLYSNQPQHF
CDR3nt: TGCGCCAGCAGCCAAGTTAGTCGCCTTTATAGCAATCAGCCCCAGCATTTT

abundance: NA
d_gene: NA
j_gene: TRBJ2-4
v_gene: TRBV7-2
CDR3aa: CASSSLEGKEF
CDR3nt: TGTGCCAGCAGCTCCCTGGAGGGGAAGGAATTC

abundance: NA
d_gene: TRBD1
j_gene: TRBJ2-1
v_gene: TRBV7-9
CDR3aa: CASSPRQGWEQFF
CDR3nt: TGTGCCAGCAGCCCACGACAGGGCTGGGAGCAGTTCTTC

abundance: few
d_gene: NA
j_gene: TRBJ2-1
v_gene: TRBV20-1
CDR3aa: CSGKGVETNEQFF
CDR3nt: TGCAGTGGCAAAGGGGTAGAAACCAATGAGCAGTTCTTC

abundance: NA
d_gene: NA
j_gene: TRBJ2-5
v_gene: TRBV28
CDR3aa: CASSLYPSGRPQYF
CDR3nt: TGTGCCAGCAGTTTATATCCTTCCGGAAGGCCCCAGTACTTC

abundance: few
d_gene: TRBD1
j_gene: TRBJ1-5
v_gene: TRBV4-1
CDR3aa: CASRQTDRANQPQHF
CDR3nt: TGCGCCAGCAGACAAACCGACAGGGCCAATCAGCCCCAGCATTTT

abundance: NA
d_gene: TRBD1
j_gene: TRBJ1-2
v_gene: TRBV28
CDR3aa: CASSLPGQGIYGYTF
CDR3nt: TGTGCCAGCAGTCTTCCGGGACAGGGGATCTATGGCTACACCTTC

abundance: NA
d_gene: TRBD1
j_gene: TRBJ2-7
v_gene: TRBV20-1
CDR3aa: CRARAWRQGAYEQYF
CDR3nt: TGCAGAGCTAGAGCCTGGCGACAGGGGGCTTACGAGCAGTACTTC

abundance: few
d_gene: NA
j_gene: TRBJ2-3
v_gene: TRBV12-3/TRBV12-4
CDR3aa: CASSFGQHTDTQYF
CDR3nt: TGTGCCAGCAGTTTCGGTCAGCACACAGATACGCAGTATTTT

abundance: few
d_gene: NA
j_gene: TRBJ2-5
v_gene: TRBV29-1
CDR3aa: CSVWVTAQETQYF
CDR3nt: TGCAGCGTTTGGGTGACAGCCCAAGAGACCCAGTACTTC

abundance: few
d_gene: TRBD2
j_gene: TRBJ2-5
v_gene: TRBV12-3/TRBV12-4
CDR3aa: CASSYGTSGEETQYF
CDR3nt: TGTGCCAGCAGCTACGGGACTAGCGGAGAAGAGACCCAGTACTTC

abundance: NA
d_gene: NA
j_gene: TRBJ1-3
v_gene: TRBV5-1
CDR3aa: CASSLEKASSGNTIYF
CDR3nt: TGCGCCAGCAGCTTGGAAAAGGCGAGCTCTGGAAACACCATATATTTT

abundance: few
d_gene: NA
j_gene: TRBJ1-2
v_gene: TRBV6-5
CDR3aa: CASRPGQSGRGYTF
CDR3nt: TGTGCCAGCAGACCCGGACAGTCCGGCCGTGGCTACACCTTC

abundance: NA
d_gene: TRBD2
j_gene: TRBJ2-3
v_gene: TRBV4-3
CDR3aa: CASSQDGRGWTDTQYF
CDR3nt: TGCGCCAGCAGCCAAGATGGGCGGGGGTGGACAGATACGCAGTATTTT

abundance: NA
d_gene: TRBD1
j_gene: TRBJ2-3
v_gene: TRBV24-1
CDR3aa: CATSDFPDRLTQYF
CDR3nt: TGTGCCACCAGTGATTTCCCGGACAGGTTAACGCAGTATTTT

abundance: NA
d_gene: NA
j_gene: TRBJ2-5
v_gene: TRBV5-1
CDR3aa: CASSLGDRGETQYF
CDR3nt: TGCGCCAGCAGCTTGGGGGACCGCGGGGAGACCCAGTACTTC

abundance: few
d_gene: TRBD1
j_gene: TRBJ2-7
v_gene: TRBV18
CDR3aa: CASSRGQGADEQYF
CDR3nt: TGTGCCAGCTCCCGAGGACAGGGGGCAGACGAGCAGTACTTC

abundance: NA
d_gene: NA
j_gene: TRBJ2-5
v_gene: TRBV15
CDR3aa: CATSPGRETQYF
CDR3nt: TGTGCCACCAGCCCCGGAAGGGAGACCCAGTACTTC

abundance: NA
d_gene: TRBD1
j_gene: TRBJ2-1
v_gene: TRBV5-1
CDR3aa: CASSLRDRPRNEQFF
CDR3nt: TGCGCCAGCAGCTTGAGGGACAGGCCTAGGAATGAGCAGTTCTTC

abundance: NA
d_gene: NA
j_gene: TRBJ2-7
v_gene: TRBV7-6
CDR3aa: CASSKDSSYEQYF
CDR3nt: TGTGCCAGCAGTAAAGACAGCTCCTACGAGCAGTACTTC

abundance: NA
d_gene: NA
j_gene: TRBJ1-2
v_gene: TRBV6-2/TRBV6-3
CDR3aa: CASNDPGDSFYGYTF
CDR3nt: TGTGCCAGCAATGACCCAGGGGACTCTTTCTATGGCTACACCTTC

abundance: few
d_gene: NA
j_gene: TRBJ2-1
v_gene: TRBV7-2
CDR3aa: CASSFGVHGYNEQFF
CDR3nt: TGTGCCAGCAGCTTCGGGGTTCACGGTTACAATGAGCAGTTCTTC

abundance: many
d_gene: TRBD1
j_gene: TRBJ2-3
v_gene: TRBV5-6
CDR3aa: CASDKTGGVLTDTQYF
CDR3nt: TGTGCCAGCGACAAGACAGGGGGCGTACTCACAGATACGCAGTATTTT

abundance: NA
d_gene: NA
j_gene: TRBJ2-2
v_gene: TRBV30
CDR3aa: CAWSLSWELFF
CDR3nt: TGTGCCTGGAGCCTTAGTTGGGAGCTGTTTTTT

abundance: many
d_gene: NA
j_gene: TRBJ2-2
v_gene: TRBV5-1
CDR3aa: CASSLASANTGELFF
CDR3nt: TGCGCCAGCAGCTTGGCTAGCGCGAACACCGGGGAGCTGTTTTTT

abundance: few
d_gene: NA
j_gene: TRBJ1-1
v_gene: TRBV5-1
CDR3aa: CASSLALGLAEAFF
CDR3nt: TGCGCCAGCAGCTTGGCCCTGGGGCTCGCAGAAGCTTTCTTT

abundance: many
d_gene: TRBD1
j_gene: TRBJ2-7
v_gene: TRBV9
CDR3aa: CASSVAGGQGDYEQYF
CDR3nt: TGTGCCAGCAGCGTAGCTGGGGGACAGGGGGACTACGAGCAGTACTTC

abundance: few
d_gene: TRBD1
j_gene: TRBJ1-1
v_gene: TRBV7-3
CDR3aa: CASSPQGDSTEAFF
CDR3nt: TGTGCCAGCAGCCCTCAGGGGGATAGCACTGAAGCTTTCTTT

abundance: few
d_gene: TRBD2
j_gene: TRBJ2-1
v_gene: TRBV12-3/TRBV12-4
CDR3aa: CASSLATFSGGEFYNEQFF
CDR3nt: TGTGCCAGCAGTTTAGCTACCTTTAGCGGGGGGGAATTCTACAATGAGCAGTTCTTC

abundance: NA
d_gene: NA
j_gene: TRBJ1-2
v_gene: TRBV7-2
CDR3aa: CASSSVGQTNYGYTF
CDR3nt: TGTGCCAGCAGCTCCGTGGGACAAACTAACTATGGCTACACCTTC

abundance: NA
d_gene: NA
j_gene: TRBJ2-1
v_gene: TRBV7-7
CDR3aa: CASSLGLNNEQFF
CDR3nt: TGTGCCAGCAGCTTAGGACTAAACAATGAGCAGTTCTTC

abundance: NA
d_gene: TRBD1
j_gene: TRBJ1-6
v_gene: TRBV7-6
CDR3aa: CASSLGAGGASYNSPLHF
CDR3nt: TGTGCCAGCAGCTTAGGAGCAGGGGGCGCGTCCTATAATTCACCCCTCCACTTT

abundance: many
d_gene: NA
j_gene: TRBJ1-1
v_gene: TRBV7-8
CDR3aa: CASSLGETEAFF
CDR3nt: TGTGCCAGCAGCTTGGGAGAGACTGAAGCTTTCTTT

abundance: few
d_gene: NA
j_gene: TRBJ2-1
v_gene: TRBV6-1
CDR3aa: CASSELGFSGYNEQFF
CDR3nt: TGTGCCAGCAGTGAACTAGGCTTTAGTGGGTACAATGAGCAGTTCTTC

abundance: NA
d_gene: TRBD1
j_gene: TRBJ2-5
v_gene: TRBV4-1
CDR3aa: CASSPGTGGSQETQYF
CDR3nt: TGCGCCAGCAGCCCAGGGACAGGGGGTTCCCAAGAGACCCAGTACTTC

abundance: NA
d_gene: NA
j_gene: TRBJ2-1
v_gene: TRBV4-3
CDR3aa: CASSHGAGGEQFF
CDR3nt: TGCGCCAGCAGCCACGGAGCAGGAGGGGAGCAGTTCTTC

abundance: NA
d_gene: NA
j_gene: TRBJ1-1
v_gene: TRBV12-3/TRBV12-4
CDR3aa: CASSPAGVTTEAFF
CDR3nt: TGTGCCAGCAGCCCCGCAGGGGTCACCACTGAAGCTTTCTTT

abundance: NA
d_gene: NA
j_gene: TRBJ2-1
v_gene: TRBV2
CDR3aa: CASSDWGSSSYNEQFF
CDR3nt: TGTGCCAGCAGTGATTGGGGCTCAAGCTCCTACAATGAGCAGTTCTTC

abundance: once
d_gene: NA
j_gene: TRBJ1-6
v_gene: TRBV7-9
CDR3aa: CASSLAPGPLHF
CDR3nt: TGTGCCAGCAGCTTAGCGCCCGGACCCCTCCACTTT

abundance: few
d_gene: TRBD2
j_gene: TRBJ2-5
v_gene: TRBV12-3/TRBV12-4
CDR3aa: CASRTISGGSETQYF
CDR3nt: TGTGCCAGCAGGACGATTAGCGGGGGTTCAGAGACCCAGTACTTC

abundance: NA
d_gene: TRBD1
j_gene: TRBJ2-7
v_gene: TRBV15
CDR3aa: CATSSPGQGAYEQYF
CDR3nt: TGTGCCACCAGCAGTCCGGGACAGGGGGCTTACGAGCAGTACTTC

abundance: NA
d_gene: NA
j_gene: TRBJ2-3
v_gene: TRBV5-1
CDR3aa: CASSLGQGFADTQYF
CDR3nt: TGCGCCAGCAGCTTGGGTCAGGGATTTGCAGATACGCAGTATTTT

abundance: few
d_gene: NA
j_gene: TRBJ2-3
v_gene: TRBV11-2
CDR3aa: CASSAYTDTQYF
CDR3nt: TGTGCCAGCAGCGCATACACAGATACGCAGTATTTT

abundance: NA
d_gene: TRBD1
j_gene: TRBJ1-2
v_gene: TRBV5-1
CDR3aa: CASSETGGGYGYTF
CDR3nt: TGCGCCAGCAGCGAAACAGGGGGAGGCTATGGCTACACCTTC

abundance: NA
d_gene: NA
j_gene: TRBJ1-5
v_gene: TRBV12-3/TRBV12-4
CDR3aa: CASSLFGFSNQPQHF
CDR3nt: TGTGCCAGCAGTCTCTTCGGGTTTAGCAATCAGCCCCAGCATTTT

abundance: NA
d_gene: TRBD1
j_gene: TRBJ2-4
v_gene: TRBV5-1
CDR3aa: CASSSPPGQGRNIQYF
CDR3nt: TGCGCCAGCAGCTCTCCTCCGGGACAGGGTCGGAACATTCAGTACTTC

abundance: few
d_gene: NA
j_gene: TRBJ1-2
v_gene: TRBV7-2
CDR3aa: CASSLGGYASPYGYTF
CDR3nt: TGTGCCAGCAGCTTAGGGGGCTACGCGTCACCTTATGGCTACACCTTC